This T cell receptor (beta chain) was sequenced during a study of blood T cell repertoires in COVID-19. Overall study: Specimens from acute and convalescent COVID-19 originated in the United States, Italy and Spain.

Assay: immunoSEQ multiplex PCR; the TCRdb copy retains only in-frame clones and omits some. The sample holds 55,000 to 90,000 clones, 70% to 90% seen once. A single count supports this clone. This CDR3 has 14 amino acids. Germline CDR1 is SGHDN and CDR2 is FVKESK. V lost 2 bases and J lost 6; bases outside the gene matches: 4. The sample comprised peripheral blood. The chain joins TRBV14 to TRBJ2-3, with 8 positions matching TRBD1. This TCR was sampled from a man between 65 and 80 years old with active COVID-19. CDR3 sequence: CASSQSGGADTQYF. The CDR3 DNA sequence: TGTGCCAGCAGCCAATCAGGGGGCGCGGATACGCAGTATTTT.